Listed below are T cell receptor beta chains from one sample, sequenced in a study of chemoradiotherapy in HPV16-positive cancers. The assay was immunoSEQ multiplex PCR, and TCRdb's table has in-frame clones only and misses some. Here the sample spans about 30,000 clones, 90% to 95% being singletons. The material was blood, obtained from a patient who underwent chemoradiotherapy. Receptors originate from a human donor with HPV-associated anogenital cancer. Each CDR3 is given with its conserved first and last residue. Each record gives: CDR3 protein, CDR3 DNA, J gene, D gene, V gene, clone size. The D gene is left open where the match is weak. Only part of the rows carry a size: once, few, many, or a class if the clone is expanded.

CAWNLRLKGYEQYF TGTGCCTGGAATCTCCGGCTAAAAGGCTACGAGCAGTACTTC TRBJ2-7 NA TRBV30 NA
CASSRSTGGWYGYTF TGCGCCAGCAGCCGATCGACAGGGGGCTGGTATGGCTACACCTTC TRBJ1-2 TRBD1 TRBV4-3 NA
CASSLGGDYSNQPQHF TGTGCCAGCAGCTTAGGAGGGGATTATAGCAATCAGCCCCAGCATTTT TRBJ1-5 NA TRBV7-8 NA
CASSSDVSYEQYF TGTGCCAGCAGCTCGGACGTCTCCTACGAGCAGTACTTC TRBJ2-7 NA TRBV7-9 NA
CASSQLGQGLYGYTF TGTGCCAGCAGCCAACTGGGACAGGGCCTCTATGGCTACACCTTC TRBJ1-2 TRBD1 TRBV14 NA
CAISSSGGYNEQFF TGTGCCATCAGTTCTAGCGGGGGCTACAATGAGCAGTTCTTC TRBJ2-1 TRBD2 TRBV10-3 NA
CASRTSGGAQAGELFF TGCGCCAGCAGGACTAGCGGGGGGGCACAGGCCGGGGAGCTGTTTTTT TRBJ2-2 TRBD2 TRBV5-1 NA
CASSKTGAGELFF TGTGCCAGCAGCAAGACAGGGGCCGGGGAGCTGTTTTTT TRBJ2-2 TRBD1 TRBV9 NA
CASSFIRGPAKNIQYF TGTGCCAGCAGCTTCATCAGGGGGCCTGCCAAAAACATTCAGTACTTC TRBJ2-4 TRBD1 TRBV7-3 NA
CASSYTVSTEAFF TGTGCCAGCAGTTATACAGTCTCGACTGAAGCTTTCTTT TRBJ1-1 NA TRBV27 NA
CASSPGVGSYEQYF TGTGCCAGCAGTCCAGGGGTAGGTTCCTACGAGCAGTACTTC TRBJ2-7 NA TRBV2 NA
CASKLEQGAGTGELFF TGTGCCAGCAAGTTGGAACAGGGGGCGGGGACCGGGGAGCTGTTTTTT TRBJ2-2 TRBD1 TRBV27 NA
CASTPRRANTEAFF TGTGCCAGCACCCCCCGAAGGGCGAACACTGAAGCTTTCTTT TRBJ1-1 NA TRBV6-5 NA
CASSQTPFRGPQPQHF TGCGCCAGCAGCCAAACGCCCTTTCGAGGGCCTCAGCCCCAGCATTTT TRBJ1-5 NA TRBV4-1 NA
CASSPDYNTGELFF TGTGCCAGCAGCCCTGACTATAACACCGGGGAGCTGTTTTTT TRBJ2-2 NA TRBV2 few
CASSLSTGSTEAFF TGTGCCAGCAGTTTATCAACAGGGAGCACTGAAGCTTTCTTT TRBJ1-1 NA TRBV27 NA
CASSLGVENIQYF TGTGCCAGCAGCTTAGGAGTCGAAAACATTCAGTACTTC TRBJ2-4 NA TRBV7-2 NA
CAWSLSPYGGSGNTIYF TGTGCCTGGAGTTTGAGTCCGTACGGCGGCTCTGGAAACACCATATATTTT TRBJ1-3 NA TRBV30 NA
CASSEARQGVMNTEAFF TGTGCCAGCAGTGAAGCGCGGCAGGGGGTAATGAACACTGAAGCTTTCTTT TRBJ1-1 TRBD1 TRBV2 NA
CASSLSGRTGRGYTF TGTGCCAGCAGCTTATCGGGCAGGACGGGCAGGGGCTACACCTTC TRBJ1-2 NA TRBV7-3 NA
CASSPSTAYEQYF TGTGCCAGCAGCCCCTCGACGGCCTACGAGCAGTACTTC TRBJ2-7 NA TRBV27 NA
CASSFERGQPQHF TGTGCCAGCAGCTTTGAGAGAGGACAGCCCCAGCATTTT TRBJ1-5 NA TRBV5-4 once
CASSPWTGGFYEQYF TGTGCCAGCTCACCTTGGACAGGGGGCTTCTACGAGCAGTACTTC TRBJ2-7 TRBD1 TRBV18 once
CATSLGEVGQPQHF TGTGCCACCAGTTTAGGGGAAGTCGGTCAGCCCCAGCATTTT TRBJ1-5 NA TRBV15 once
CASSLRDRTYNEQFF TGTGCCAGCAGTCTCCGGGACAGAACCTACAATGAGCAGTTCTTC TRBJ2-1 TRBD1 TRBV6-5 NA
CASSPLAEGTKGYGYTF TGTGCCAGCTCACCACTTGCGGAGGGAACGAAGGGCTATGGCTACACCTTC TRBJ1-2 NA TRBV18 NA
CASSLQGGSTEAFF TGTGCCAGCAGCTTGCAGGGTGGGAGCACTGAAGCTTTCTTT TRBJ1-1 NA TRBV11-2 few
CASSQGRYEQYF TGTGCCAGTTCCCAGGGACGGTACGAGCAGTACTTC TRBJ2-7 NA TRBV18 NA
CASSNRDRGVRGYTF TGTGCCAGCTCAAACCGAGACAGGGGAGTACGAGGCTACACCTTC TRBJ1-2 TRBD1 TRBV18 NA
CASSSRASGPYNEQFF TGTGCCAGCAGTTCAAGGGCTAGCGGGCCCTACAATGAGCAGTTCTTC TRBJ2-1 TRBD2 TRBV28 NA
CASSQEPNREGYEQYF TGCGCCAGCAGCCAAGAACCGAACAGGGAGGGCTACGAGCAGTACTTC TRBJ2-7 NA TRBV4-1 once
CASSPGEEETQYF TGTGCCAGCTCCCCCGGAGAAGAAGAGACCCAGTACTTC TRBJ2-5 NA TRBV18 NA
CASSLQGAYSNQPQHF TGTGCCAGCAGCTTACAGGGGGCCTATAGCAATCAGCCCCAGCATTTT TRBJ1-5 TRBD1 TRBV7-2 once
CASSPLQDSSYEQYF TGTGCCAGCAGCCCACTTCAGGACAGCTCCTACGAGCAGTACTTC TRBJ2-7 NA TRBV7-2 NA
CASSMSRVNTGELFF TGTGCCAGTAGTATGAGTAGAGTAAACACCGGGGAGCTGTTTTTT TRBJ2-2 NA TRBV19 NA